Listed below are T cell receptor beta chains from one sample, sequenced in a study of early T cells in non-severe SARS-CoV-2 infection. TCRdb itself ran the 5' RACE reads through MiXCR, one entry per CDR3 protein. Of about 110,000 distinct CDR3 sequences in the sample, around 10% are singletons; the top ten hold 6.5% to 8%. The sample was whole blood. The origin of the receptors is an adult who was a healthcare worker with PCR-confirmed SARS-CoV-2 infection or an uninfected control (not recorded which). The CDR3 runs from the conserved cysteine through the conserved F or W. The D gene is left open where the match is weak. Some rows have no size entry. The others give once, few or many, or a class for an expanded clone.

cdr3_aa: CASSPPSRLRNTEAFF
cdr3_nt: TGTGCCAGCTCACCGCCTTCCCGACTGAGGAACACTGAAGCTTTCTTT
j_call: TRBJ1-1
v_call: TRBV18
clone_size: few
d_call: NA

cdr3_aa: CASSQESQGMNTEAFF
cdr3_nt: TGTGCCAGCAGCCAAGAGTCGCAGGGAATGAACACTGAAGCTTTCTTT
j_call: TRBJ1-1
v_call: TRBV3-1
clone_size: NA
d_call: NA

cdr3_aa: CASIGFQETQYF
cdr3_nt: TGTGCCAGCATTGGTTTCCAAGAGACCCAGTACTTC
j_call: TRBJ2-5
v_call: TRBV28
clone_size: NA
d_call: NA

cdr3_aa: CSARTDRSYEQYF
cdr3_nt: TGCAGTGCTAGAACTGACAGAAGCTACGAGCAGTACTTC
j_call: TRBJ2-7
v_call: TRBV20-1
clone_size: NA
d_call: NA

cdr3_aa: CASSRSPGQSNEQFF
cdr3_nt: TGTGCCAGCAGTCGGTCACCGGGACAAAGCAATGAGCAGTTCTTC
j_call: TRBJ2-1
v_call: TRBV28
clone_size: NA
d_call: NA

cdr3_aa: CASNNRGQLYEQYF
cdr3_nt: TGTGCCAGCAATAATCGGGGACAGCTCTACGAGCAGTACTTC
j_call: TRBJ2-7
v_call: TRBV2
clone_size: NA
d_call: TRBD1

cdr3_aa: CASSPTSRAANEKLFF
cdr3_nt: TGTGCCAGCAGCCCAACTAGTCGTGCGGCTAATGAAAAACTGTTTTTT
j_call: TRBJ1-4
v_call: TRBV7-9
clone_size: NA
d_call: NA

cdr3_aa: CASSWDVSNEQFF
cdr3_nt: TGTGCCAGCAGCTGGGACGTCAGCAATGAGCAGTTCTTC
j_call: TRBJ2-1
v_call: TRBV7-8
clone_size: few
d_call: NA

cdr3_aa: CETQRAHGETQYF
cdr3_nt: TGTGAAACCCAAAGGGCCCACGGAGAGACCCAGTACTTC
j_call: TRBJ2-5
v_call: TRBV2
clone_size: few
d_call: NA

cdr3_aa: CASSQDLSGYEQYF
cdr3_nt: TGCGCCAGCAGCCAAGACCTAAGCGGGTACGAGCAGTACTTC
j_call: TRBJ2-7
v_call: TRBV4-1
clone_size: many
d_call: NA

cdr3_aa: CASSLGYFDEQFF
cdr3_nt: TGTGCCAGCAGCTTGGGCTACTTCGATGAGCAGTTCTTC
j_call: TRBJ2-1
v_call: TRBV5-8
clone_size: NA
d_call: NA

cdr3_aa: CASSFGTRSYEQYF
cdr3_nt: TGCGCCAGCAGCTTTGGGACAAGGTCTTACGAGCAGTACTTC
j_call: TRBJ2-7
v_call: TRBV5-1
clone_size: many
d_call: NA

cdr3_aa: CASSSAREQFF
cdr3_nt: TGTGCCAGCAGCTCAGCCAGAGAGCAGTTCTTC
j_call: TRBJ2-1
v_call: TRBV28
clone_size: NA
d_call: NA

cdr3_aa: CASRYRDTGELFF
cdr3_nt: TGTGCCAGCAGGTACAGGGACACCGGGGAGCTGTTTTTT
j_call: TRBJ2-2
v_call: TRBV6-1
clone_size: few
d_call: NA

cdr3_aa: CASGGLVTGESEETQYF
cdr3_nt: TGTGCCAGCGGGGGGCTGGTAACGGGAGAATCGGAAGAGACCCAGTACTTC
j_call: TRBJ2-5
v_call: TRBV12-3/TRBV12-4
clone_size: few
d_call: NA

cdr3_aa: CASRGQGMAEAFF
cdr3_nt: TGTGCCAGCAGGGGGCAAGGGATGGCTGAAGCTTTCTTT
j_call: TRBJ1-1
v_call: TRBV6-4
clone_size: many
d_call: NA

cdr3_aa: CASSYPPEAGWLRQPQHF
cdr3_nt: TGTGCCAGCAGTTACCCCCCCGAAGCAGGGTGGTTAAGACAGCCCCAGCATTTT
j_call: TRBJ1-5
v_call: TRBV6-2/TRBV6-3
clone_size: few
d_call: NA

cdr3_aa: CASSTRRDQPQHF
cdr3_nt: TGTGCCAGCAGCACCCGGAGAGACCAGCCCCAGCATTTT
j_call: TRBJ1-5
v_call: TRBV12-3/TRBV12-4
clone_size: many
d_call: NA

cdr3_aa: CASSLTGGLNSPLHF
cdr3_nt: TGTGCCAGCAGCTTAACGGGGGGCCTTAATTCACCCCTCCACTTT
j_call: TRBJ1-6
v_call: TRBV7-2
clone_size: NA
d_call: NA

cdr3_aa: CASSLSGTQKNIQYF
cdr3_nt: TGTGCCAGCAGTTTATCCGGAACGCAAAAAAACATTCAGTACTTC
j_call: TRBJ2-4
v_call: TRBV28
clone_size: few
d_call: NA

cdr3_aa: CASSLRGWNSPLHF
cdr3_nt: TGTGCCAGCAGCTTGCGGGGTTGGAATTCACCCCTCCACTTT
j_call: TRBJ1-6
v_call: TRBV5-6
clone_size: many
d_call: NA

cdr3_aa: CASSSGQGPYEQYF
cdr3_nt: TGCGCCAGCAGCTCGGGACAGGGTCCCTACGAGCAGTACTTC
j_call: TRBJ2-7
v_call: TRBV4-3
clone_size: many
d_call: TRBD1

cdr3_aa: CASSQDGLAGPMDTQYF
cdr3_nt: TGCGCCAGCAGCCAGGACGGACTAGCGGGGCCTATGGATACGCAGTATTTT
j_call: TRBJ2-3
v_call: TRBV4-1
clone_size: many
d_call: TRBD2

cdr3_aa: CASSMTGTDYGYTF
cdr3_nt: TGTGCCAGCAGCATGACAGGGACGGACTATGGCTACACCTTC
j_call: TRBJ1-2
v_call: TRBV5-4
clone_size: NA
d_call: TRBD1

cdr3_aa: CSVDSGRSYEQYF
cdr3_nt: TGCAGCGTTGATAGCGGGAGGTCCTACGAGCAGTACTTC
j_call: TRBJ2-7
v_call: TRBV29-1
clone_size: few
d_call: TRBD2

cdr3_aa: CASLQGSGHEQYF
cdr3_nt: TGTGCCAGCCTACAGGGTTCAGGCCACGAGCAGTACTTC
j_call: TRBJ2-7
v_call: TRBV12-3/TRBV12-4
clone_size: many
d_call: NA

cdr3_aa: CAIGPGNTEAFF
cdr3_nt: TGTGCCATCGGACCCGGGAACACTGAAGCTTTCTTT
j_call: TRBJ1-1
v_call: TRBV10-3
clone_size: few
d_call: NA

cdr3_aa: CASGILGNTGELFF
cdr3_nt: TGTGCCAGCGGCATACTAGGGAACACCGGGGAGCTGTTTTTT
j_call: TRBJ2-2
v_call: TRBV7-9
clone_size: few
d_call: NA

cdr3_aa: CASSLRSGTGGYTF
cdr3_nt: TGTGCCAGCAGCTTACGATCCGGGACAGGGGGCTACACCTTC
j_call: TRBJ1-2
v_call: TRBV11-2
clone_size: few
d_call: TRBD1

cdr3_aa: CSASRGPPGTGELFF
cdr3_nt: TGCAGTGCTAGTAGGGGCCCCCCGGGGACCGGGGAGCTGTTTTTT
j_call: TRBJ2-2
v_call: TRBV20-1
clone_size: few
d_call: NA

cdr3_aa: CSASPTGLAGYEQFF
cdr3_nt: TGCAGTGCTAGCCCAACGGGACTAGCGGGATATGAGCAGTTCTTC
j_call: TRBJ2-1
v_call: TRBV20-1
clone_size: few
d_call: TRBD2

cdr3_aa: CASSPGTSYYEQYF
cdr3_nt: TGTGCCAGCAGCCCCGGGACTAGCTATTACGAGCAGTACTTC
j_call: TRBJ2-7
v_call: TRBV6-5
clone_size: NA
d_call: TRBD2

cdr3_aa: CASSLLGTRNPYEQFF
cdr3_nt: TGTGCCAGCAGCTTACTAGGGACTAGGAACCCTTATGAGCAGTTCTTC
j_call: TRBJ2-1
v_call: TRBV7-2
clone_size: NA
d_call: TRBD2